This TCR beta chain was identified in a study of control samples from healthy donors and cancer patients. At least ten counts were recorded for this clone. The method was immunoSEQ multiplex PCR; TCRdb's version includes in-frame clones alone and lacks a portion of them. The table has about 90,000 clones, approximately 95% seen once. The CDR3 is 13 amino acids. V was cut by 8 bases and J by 8 bases, with 18 bases left in between. Germline V gene data show CDR1 as SGHAT and CDR2 as FQNNGV. The sequence was collected from a woman between 25 and 40 years old in good health. The rearrangement uses TRBV11-2 and TRBJ1-2; TRBD1 might be the D (6 bases). Sample: blood. The CDR3 sequence is CASPRLQGRGYTF. CDR3 nucleotide sequence: TGTGCCAGCCCCCGCTTACAGGGAAGGGGCTACACCTTC. Using reference TRBV11-2 and TRBJ1-2 for the parts outside the CDR3, the full variable domain is EAGVAQSPRYKIIEKRQSVAFWCNPISGHATLYWYQQILGQGPKLLIQFQNNGVVDDSQLPKDRFSAERLKGVDSTLKIQPAKLEDSAVYLCASPRLQGRGYTFGSGTRLTVV.